The 17 T cell receptor beta chains below were found in one sample sequenced in a study of cytomegalovirus exposure and HLA in healthy donors. Sequencing used immunoSEQ multiplex PCR; TCRdb keeps in-frame clones, though not all of them. The sample carries roughly 100,000 clones, about 86% recorded once. Specimen: PBMCs. The receptors come from a young woman in good health and CMV-seropositive.

The chain has TRBV25-1 and TRBJ1-3; D gene uncertain. The germline CDR1 and CDR2 sequences are MGHDK and SYGVNS. Trimming took 4 bases from V and 0 from J, leaving 10 bases between them. The CDR3 covers 15 residues. Here the CDR3 DNA reads TGTGCCAGCAGTGGGCTCCAAAGCTCTGGAAACACCATATATTTT. Amino acid sequence: CASSGLQSSGNTIYF.

The CDR3 nucleotides read TGTGCCAGCAGCGGGGGGGCCAACAATGAGCAGTTCTTC. Translated, it gives CASSGGANNEQFF. V is TRBV5-4 and J is TRBJ2-1; D possibly corresponds to TRBD2 (7 bases). The length of the CDR3 is 13 residues. Germline CDR1 is SGHNT and CDR2 is YYREEE (reference sequence). V was trimmed by 4 bases and J by 5 bases, leaving 10 bases between them.

V is TRBV18 and J is TRBJ2-7, with D tentatively TRBD1 (6 bases). Trimming shortened V by 2 bases and J by 3 bases, and 11 bases separated the two germline ends. The CDR3 has 14 residues. CDR1 and CDR2 from the germline V gene are KGHSH and LQKENI. Written as DNA, the CDR3 is TGTGCCAGCTCACCATCAGACAGGCTCTACGAGCAGTACTTC. Protein sequence: CASSPSDRLYEQYF.

This sequence joins TRBV7-9 and TRBJ1-2; 8 nucleotides line up with TRBD1. CDR3 length: 16 residues. With V trimmed by 6 bases and J by 8 bases, 17 bases remained unmatched. Looked up from germline, CDR1 is SEHNR and CDR2 is FQNEAQ (reference sequence). Written as DNA, the CDR3 is TGTGCCAGCAGTCCGATACTGCCAGGGGGCACTGGAGGCTACACCTTC. Translated: CASSPILPGGTGGYTF.

The rearrangement uses TRBV4-2 and TRBJ1-1; D unclear. V was trimmed by 1 base and J by 5 bases, leaving 8 bases between them. The V gene's germline CDR1 is LGHNA and CDR2 YNFKEQ. CDR3 length equals 13 residues. CDR3 sequence: CASSQVRGTEAFF. In DNA, the CDR3 is TGTGCCAGCAGCCAAGTACGGGGTACTGAAGCTTTCTTT.

The chain is built from TRBV18 and TRBJ2-7, with a weak D call TRBD1 (8 bases). Germline-derived CDR1 and CDR2 are KGHSH and LQKENI. The CDR3 totals 15 residues. The V end was cut by 2 bases, the J end by 2 bases, with 13 bases between. In nucleotides, the CDR3 is TGTGCCAGCTCACCAACAGGGGGGGAAACCTACGAGCAGTACTTC. Its protein product is CASSPTGGETYEQYF. Using reference TRBV18 and TRBJ2-7 for the parts outside the CDR3, the full variable domain is NAGVMQNPRHLVRRRGQEARLRCSPMKGHSHVYWYRQLPEEGLKFMVYLQKENIIDESGMPKERFSAEFPKEGPSILRIQQVVRGDSAAYFCASSPTGGETYEQYFGPGTRLTVT.

The gene calls are TRBV4-1 and TRBJ2-1; 14 nucleotides line up with TRBD2. The CDR3 extends over 20 amino acids. Germline trimming cut 3 bases from V and 6 bases from J; bases unmatched to any gene: 16. Germline CDR1 reads MGHRA; CDR2 reads YSYEKL. CDR3: CASSHASGTSGGLLVNEQFF. As DNA, the CDR3 is TGCGCCAGCAGCCATGCTTCCGGGACTAGCGGGGGCTTACTTGTCAATGAGCAGTTCTTC.

This chain joins TRBV28 and TRBJ2-7; TRBD1 agrees at 9 bases. Germline CDR1 MDHEN, CDR2 SYDVKM. The CDR3 extends over 14 amino acids. The J segment lost 3 bases and the V segment lost 7 bases, leaving 7 bases of the junction unmatched. DNA of the CDR3: TGTGCCAGCACCCGAACAGGGGGCCTCTACGAGCAGTACTTC. Amino acid sequence: CASTRTGGLYEQYF.

The V and J genes are TRBV6-1 and TRBJ1-1; 8 nucleotides align to TRBD1. With V trimmed by 4 bases and J by 5 bases, 6 bases remained unmatched. The CDR3 has 14 amino acids. CDR1 MNHNS and CDR2 SASEGT come from the germline V gene. The CDR3 protein is CASSATGGGTEAFF. In DNA, the CDR3 is TGTGCCAGCAGTGCAACAGGGGGAGGAACTGAAGCTTTCTTT.

This clone has just one count. V usage is TRBV11-2 and J usage is TRBJ2-7; 7 bases line up with TRBD1. The CDR3 contains 15 residues. The germline V gene encodes CDR1 SGHAT and CDR2 FQNNGV. V shed 4 bases and J 2 bases; nucleotides not matched to a gene: 8. CDR3 amino acids: CASSSWRQGTYEQYF. The CDR3 DNA follows: TGTGCCAGCAGCTCCTGGAGACAGGGTACCTACGAGCAGTACTTC.

This chain links TRBV11-2 with TRBJ1-3, with D uncertain. Germline V lookup: CDR1 SGHAT, CDR2 FQNNGV. The CDR3 loop spans 11 amino acids. The V gene lost 5 bases and the J gene lost 10 bases, with 9 bases spanning the gap. The CDR3 is CASSPSETIYF. DNA for the CDR3: TGTGCCAGCAGCCCCTCCGAGACCATATATTTT.

V is TRBV7-2 and J is TRBJ1-2; 7 bases map to TRBD1. CDR3 length: 15 residues. Looked up from germline, CDR1 is SGHTA and CDR2 is FQGNSA. Unmatched junction bases numbered 5, after V lost 2 bases and J lost 2 bases. CDR3 coding DNA: TGTGCCAGCAGCTTACTCCGGACAGGAAACTATGGCTACACCTTC. As protein: CASSLLRTGNYGYTF.

The chain recombines TRBV11-2 with TRBJ1-1, with TRBD1 matching over 7 bases. Germline CDR1 reads SGHAT; CDR2 reads FQNNGV. The CDR3 totals 14 residues. V dropped 5 bases and J dropped 0; count of bases not matched to a gene: 3. CDR3: CASSPDRVNTEAFF. CDR3 DNA sequence: TGTGCCAGCAGCCCAGACAGGGTGAACACTGAAGCTTTCTTT.

The chain joins TRBV6-1 to TRBJ1-1; possible D gene TRBD1, 6 bases. CDR3 length equals 12 residues. From germline, CDR1 is MNHNS and CDR2 SASEGT. The ends were cut back, 2 bases at V and 8 bases at J, with 9 bases in the middle. CDR3 nucleotides: TGTGCCAGCAGTGAAACCGGGACAGAAGCTTTCTTT. It encodes CASSETGTEAFF.

The J gene is TRBJ1-4, the V gene TRBV18; D is perhaps TRBD1 (6 bases). The CDR3 contains 12 residues. Trimming took off 10 bases at V and 8 bases at J, with 14 bases between the two ends. Germline-derived CDR1 and CDR2 are KGHSH and LQKENI. As DNA, the CDR3 is TGTGCCATTTCAGGGGTTGGCGAAAAACTGTTTTTT. This codes for CAISGVGEKLFF.

The chain combines TRBV12-2 with TRBJ2-7; the DNA was not used to check the table's D call, TRBD2. TRBV12-2 is marked as a pseudogene. This CDR3 has 18 amino acids. CDR3 residues: CASRLKVPTDVAGNEQYF. Written as DNA, the CDR3 is TGTGCAAGTCGCTTAAAGGTCCCCACTGATGTAGCGGGTAACGAGCAGTACTTC.

J is TRBJ1-6 and V is TRBV6-1, with 8 nucleotides matching TRBD1. The CDR3 runs to 15 residues. Germline loops: CDR1 MNHNS, CDR2 SASEGT. V was pared by 4 bases and J by 7 bases, with 6 bases of the junction left unmatched. For the CDR3, the DNA is TGTGCCAGCAGTGGACGACAGGGGCAAAATTCACCCCTCCACTTT. This sequence encodes CASSGRQGQNSPLHF.